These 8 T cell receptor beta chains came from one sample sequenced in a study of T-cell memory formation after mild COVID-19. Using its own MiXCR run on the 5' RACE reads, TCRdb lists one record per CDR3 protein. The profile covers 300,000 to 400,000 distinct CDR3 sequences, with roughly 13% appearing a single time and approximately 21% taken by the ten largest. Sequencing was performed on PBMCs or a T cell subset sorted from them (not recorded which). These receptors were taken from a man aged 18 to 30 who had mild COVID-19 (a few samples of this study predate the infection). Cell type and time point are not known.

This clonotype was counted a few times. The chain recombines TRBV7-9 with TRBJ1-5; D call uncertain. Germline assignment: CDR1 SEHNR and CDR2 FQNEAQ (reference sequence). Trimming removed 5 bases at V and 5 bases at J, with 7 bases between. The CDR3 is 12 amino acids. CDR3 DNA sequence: TGTGCCAGCAGCGGAGTCGATCAGCCCCAGCATTTT. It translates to CASSGVDQPQHF.

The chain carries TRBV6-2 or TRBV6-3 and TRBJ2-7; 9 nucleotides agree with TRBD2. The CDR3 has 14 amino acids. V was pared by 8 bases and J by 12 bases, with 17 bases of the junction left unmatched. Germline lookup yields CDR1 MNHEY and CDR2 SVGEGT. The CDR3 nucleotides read TGTGCCAGCGGGCAAAGCGGGGGGCCCCTTCTGCGGTACTTC. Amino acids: CASGQSGGPLLRYF.

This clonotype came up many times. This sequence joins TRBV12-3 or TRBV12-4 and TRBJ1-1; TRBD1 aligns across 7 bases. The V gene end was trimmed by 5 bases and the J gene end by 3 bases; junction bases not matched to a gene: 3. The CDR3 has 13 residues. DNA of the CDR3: TGTGCCAGCAGTCCCACAGGGGACACTGAAGCTTTCTTT. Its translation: CASSPTGDTEAFF.

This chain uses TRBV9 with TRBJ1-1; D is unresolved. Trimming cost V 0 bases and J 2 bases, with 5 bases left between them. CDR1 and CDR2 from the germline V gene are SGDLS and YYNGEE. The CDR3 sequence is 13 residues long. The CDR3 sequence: CASSVAVNTEAFF. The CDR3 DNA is TGTGCCAGCAGCGTAGCCGTAAACACTGAAGCTTTCTTT.

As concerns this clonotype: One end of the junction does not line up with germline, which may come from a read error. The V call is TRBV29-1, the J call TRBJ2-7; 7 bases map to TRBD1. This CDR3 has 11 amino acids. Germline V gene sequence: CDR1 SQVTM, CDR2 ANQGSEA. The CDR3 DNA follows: TGCAGCGTTGGACAGGGCCAGCTCCAGGCGTGG. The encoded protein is CSVGQGQLQAW.

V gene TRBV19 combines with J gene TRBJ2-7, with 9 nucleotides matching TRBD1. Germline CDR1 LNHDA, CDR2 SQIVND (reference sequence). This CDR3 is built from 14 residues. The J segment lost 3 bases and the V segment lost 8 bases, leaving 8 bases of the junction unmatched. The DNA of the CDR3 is TGTGCCAGTGCCCCCGGGACAGGGAACTACGAGCAGTACTTC. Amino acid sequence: CASAPGTGNYEQYF.

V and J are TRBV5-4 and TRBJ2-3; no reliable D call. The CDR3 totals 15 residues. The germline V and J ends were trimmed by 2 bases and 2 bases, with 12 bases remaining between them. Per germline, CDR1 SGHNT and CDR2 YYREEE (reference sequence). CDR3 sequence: CASSLKTLHTDTQYF. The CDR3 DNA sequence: TGTGCCAGCAGCTTAAAGACTCTCCACACAGATACGCAGTATTTT.

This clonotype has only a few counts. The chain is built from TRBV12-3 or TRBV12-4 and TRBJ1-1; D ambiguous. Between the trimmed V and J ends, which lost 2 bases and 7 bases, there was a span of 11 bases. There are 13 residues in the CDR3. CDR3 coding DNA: TGTGCCAGCAGTTTAAGCGGAGGAGGTGAAGCTTTCTTT. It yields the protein CASSLSGGGEAFF.